The sequence of this T cell receptor (beta chain) was determined in a study of CD8+ T cells in alopecia areata. Reverse transcription of extracted RNA yielded cDNA, which provided the sequencing template. This table comes from immunoSEQ multiplex PCR, and its TCRdb copy is limited to in-frame clones, with some not included. This table has fewer than 250,000 clones, 60% appearing once. Treatment described: oral pan-JAK inhibitor, 5-10 mg twice daily. This CDR3 has 14 amino acids. CDR1 and CDR2 (germline): SQVTM, ANQGSEA. After removal of 8 bases from V and 7 bases from J, the junction contained 16 bases not matched to a gene.

The receptor's source is a human donor with alopecia areata. This sample comprised CD4+ T cells sorted from blood, obtained at week 4, from a patient treated with tofacitinib. J is TRBJ1-2 and V is TRBV29-1; 7 nucleotides match TRBD1. DNA of the CDR3: TGCAGCTCCTTCGGACTGGGACAGCCCGGTGGCTACACCTTC. The encoded protein is CSSFGLGQPGGYTF.